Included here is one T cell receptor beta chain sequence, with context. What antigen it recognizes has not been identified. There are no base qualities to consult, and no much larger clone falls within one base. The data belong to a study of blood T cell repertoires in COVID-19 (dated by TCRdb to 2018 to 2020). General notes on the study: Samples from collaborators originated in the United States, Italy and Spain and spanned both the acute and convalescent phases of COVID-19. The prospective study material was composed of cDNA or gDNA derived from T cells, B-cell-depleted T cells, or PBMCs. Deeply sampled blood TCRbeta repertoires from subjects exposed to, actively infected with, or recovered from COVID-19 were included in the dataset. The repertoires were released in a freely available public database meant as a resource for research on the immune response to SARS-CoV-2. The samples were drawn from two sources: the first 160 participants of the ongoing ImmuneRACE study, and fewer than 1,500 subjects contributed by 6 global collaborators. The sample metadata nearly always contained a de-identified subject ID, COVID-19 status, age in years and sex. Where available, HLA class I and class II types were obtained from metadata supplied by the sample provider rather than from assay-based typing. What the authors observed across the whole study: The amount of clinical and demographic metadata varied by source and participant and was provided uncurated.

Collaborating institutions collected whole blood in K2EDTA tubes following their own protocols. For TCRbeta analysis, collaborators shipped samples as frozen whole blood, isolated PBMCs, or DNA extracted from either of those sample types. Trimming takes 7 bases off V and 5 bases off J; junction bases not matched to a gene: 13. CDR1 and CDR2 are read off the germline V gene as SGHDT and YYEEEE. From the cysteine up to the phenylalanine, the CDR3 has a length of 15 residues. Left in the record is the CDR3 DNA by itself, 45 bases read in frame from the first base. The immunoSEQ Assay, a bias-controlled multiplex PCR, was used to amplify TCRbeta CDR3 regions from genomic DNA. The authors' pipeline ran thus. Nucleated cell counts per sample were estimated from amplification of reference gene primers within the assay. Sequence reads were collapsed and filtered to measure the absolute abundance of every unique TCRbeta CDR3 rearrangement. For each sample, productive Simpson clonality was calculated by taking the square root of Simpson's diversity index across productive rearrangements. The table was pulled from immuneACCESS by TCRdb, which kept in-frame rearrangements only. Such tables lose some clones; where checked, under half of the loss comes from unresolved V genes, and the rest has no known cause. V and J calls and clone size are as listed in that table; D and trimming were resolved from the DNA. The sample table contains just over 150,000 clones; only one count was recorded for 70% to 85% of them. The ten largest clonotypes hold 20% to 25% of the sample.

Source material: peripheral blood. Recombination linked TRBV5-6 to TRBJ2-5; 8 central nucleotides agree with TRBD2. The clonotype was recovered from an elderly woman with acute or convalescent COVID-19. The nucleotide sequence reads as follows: TGTGCCAGCTTGGAGGGCGCGGGAGGCGGGGAGACCCAGTACTTC. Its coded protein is CASLEGAGGGETQYF.